The 13 T cell receptor beta chains below all came from one sample that was sequenced in a study of neurological immune-mediated disorders. TCRdb re-analysed the 5' RACE reads in MiXCR, keeping a single row per CDR3 protein. The repertoire has some 77,000 distinct CDR3 sequences, around 9.9% of them found once; the top ten carry 1.7%. The sequencing sample was made of PBMCs. The receptors originated from a man aged 45 to 65 in good health.

There are many counts of this clonotype. This chain uses TRBV27 with TRBJ1-1, with TRBD1 matching over 9 bases. Trimming took 5 bases from V and 4 from J; bases not matched to a gene: 23. CDR1 is MNHEY and CDR2 is SMNVEV in the germline V gene (reference sequence). This CDR3 is 20 amino acids long. Written as DNA, the CDR3 is TGTGCCAGCAGTCAGCACCACCGGGACAGGGTCCCGCAACGGATCACTGAAGCTTTCTTT. This sequence encodes CASSQHHRDRVPQRITEAFF.

This clonotype was seen many times. The chain recombines TRBV5-1 with TRBJ2-5; 8 bases are shared with TRBD2. With V trimmed by 1 base and J by 5 bases, 4 bases remained unmatched. Germline CDR1 is SGHRS and CDR2 is YFSETQ. The CDR3 covers 14 residues. CDR3 sequence (DNA): TGCGCCAGCAGCTTGTCGGGAGGGCGGGAGACCCAGTACTTC. It yields the protein CASSLSGGRETQYF.

The chain joins TRBV2 to TRBJ1-6, with TRBD1 as a possible D gene (5 bases). The CDR3 is 12 residues long. Between the trimmed V and J ends, which lost 7 bases and 11 bases, there was a span of 12 bases. In germline, CDR1 is SNHLY, CDR2 FYNNEI. CDR3 coding DNA: TGTGCCAGCACCCGCCGACAGACACCCCTCCACTTT. It translates to CASTRRQTPLHF.

This clonotype was detected many times. V is TRBV28 and J is TRBJ2-7; possibly TRBD2 for D (5 bases). Germline assignment: CDR1 MDHEN and CDR2 SYDVKM. This CDR3 has 16 amino acids. V lost 2 bases, J lost 2 bases, and 16 bases lay in between. CDR3 coding DNA: TGTGCCAGCAGTTTAAGCGGAAGCGGTAGAGCCTACGAGCAGTACTTC. Translated: CASSLSGSGRAYEQYF.

This clonotype was recorded at least ten times. The rearrangement joins TRBV25-1 to TRBJ1-2, with D possibly TRBD1 on 6 matching bases. Trimming stripped 6 bases from V and 3 bases from J, with 14 bases between. Germline lookup yields CDR1 MGHDK and CDR2 SYGVNS. This CDR3 has 14 residues. Here the CDR3 reads CASSKDTGYYGYTF. The CDR3, as DNA: TGTGCCAGCAGCAAGGATACAGGGTACTATGGCTACACCTTC.

There are many counts of this clonotype. The rearrangement uses TRBV29-1 and TRBJ2-7; D may be TRBD1 (6 bases). CDR1 is SQVTM, CDR2 ANQGSEA, per germline. The CDR3 consists of 14 residues. Trimming shortened V by 5 bases and J by 3 bases, and 17 bases separated the two germline ends. The CDR3 spells CSVKRRDNNYEQYF. DNA for the CDR3: TGCAGCGTTAAACGCCGGGACAACAACTACGAGCAGTACTTC.

This clonotype was picked up many times. The CDR3 coding sequence is TGTGCCATCAGTTCCGGGACAGGGGAAGAGACCCAGTACTTC. It yields the protein CAISSGTGEETQYF. The gene calls are TRBV10-3 and TRBJ2-5; 10 positions agree with TRBD1. This CDR3 is 14 amino acids long. The V segment lost 5 bases and the J segment 3 bases; nucleotides outside the gene matches: 3. The germline CDR1 and CDR2 sequences are ENHRY and SYGVKD.

Many counts were recorded for this clonotype. The chain employs TRBV7-9 and TRBJ2-2; D is perhaps TRBD1 (6 bases). This CDR3 comprises 15 residues. Trimming removed 4 bases from V and 1 base from J, with 10 bases in between. The germline V gene encodes CDR1 SEHNR and CDR2 FQNEAQ (reference sequence). The CDR3 nucleotides are TGTGCCAGCAGCTGGACAGCGCTGAACACCGGGGAGCTGTTTTTT. This translates into CASSWTALNTGELFF.

This clonotype was observed at least ten times. The rearrangement joins TRBV12-3 or TRBV12-4 to TRBJ2-3, with 12 bases lining up with TRBD2. V was clipped by 3 bases and J by 6 bases; unmatched bases: 4. The CDR3 has 15 residues. The CDR3 loop is CASSFASGGADTQYF. The CDR3 region has the DNA TGTGCCAGCAGTTTTGCTAGCGGGGGGGCGGATACGCAGTATTTT.

This clonotype was seen repeatedly, ten times or more. The chain is built from TRBV7-2 and TRBJ2-3, with D perhaps matching TRBD1 or TRBD2 (6 bases each). The CDR3 loop spans 17 amino acids. Between the trimmed V and J ends, which lost 1 base and 3 bases, there was a span of 17 bases. CDR1 and CDR2 (germline): SGHTA, FQGNSA. The CDR3: CASSLGGGTIQTDTQYF. For the CDR3, the DNA is TGTGCCAGCAGCTTAGGAGGGGGGACGATCCAAACAGATACGCAGTATTTT.

This clonotype was found many times. The rearrangement uses TRBV29-1 and TRBJ2-1; D ambiguous. V was trimmed by 1 base and J by 0 bases, leaving 13 bases between them. The germline V gene encodes CDR1 SQVTM and CDR2 ANQGSEA. CDR3 length: 16 amino acids. The CDR3 bases are TGCAGCGTTGAAGGCTTTCCCGGCAGCTCCTACAATGAGCAGTTCTTC. It encodes CSVEGFPGSSYNEQFF.

V is TRBV5-6 and J is TRBJ1-5, with D perhaps matching TRBD1 (5 bases). The germline CDR1 and CDR2 sequences are SGHDT and YYEEEE. The CDR3 extends over 15 amino acids. The V and J ends lost 0 bases and 6 bases respectively, with 13 bases between them. CDR3 residues: CASSLAGRAAQPQHF. CDR3 DNA: TGTGCCAGCAGCTTGGCGGGGCGCGCAGCTCAGCCCCAGCATTTT.

This clonotype was seen a handful of times. The J gene is TRBJ1-3, the V gene TRBV7-9; no clear D. With 5 bases removed from V and 0 bases from J, the gap between germline ends came to 11 bases. The CDR3 runs 15 residues. Per germline, CDR1 SEHNR and CDR2 FQNEAQ (reference sequence). The CDR3 coding sequence is TGTGCCAGCAGCCTGGACGCAGACTCTGGAAACACCATATATTTT. It is translated as CASSLDADSGNTIYF.